The present T cell receptor (beta chain) was sequenced within a study of cytomegalovirus exposure and HLA in healthy donors. Per the germline V gene, CDR1 is MNHEY and CDR2 is SVGAGI. The CDR3 consists of 13 residues. V was cut by 8 bases and J by 1 base, with 12 bases left in between. Study-wide results and limits: Earlier analysis yielded a pattern in which most TCR beta V segments were productive about 90% or about 30% of the time.

About this clone: Its cognate antigen is unknown.

PCR amplification relied on 60 Vbeta primers (plus 13 Jbeta primers). Original handling: Roughly 11 million shared chains were among tens of millions of unique TCR beta chains counted in a later analysis. Clones were sequenced by immunoSEQ multiplex PCR, and TCRdb holds only the in-frame ones, with some missing. Clone size and V and J calls were adopted from that table, with D and trimming inferred from the DNA. The sample records 150,000 to 200,000 clones, approximately 70% being singletons. The TCR was taken from a man aged 40-49 years in good health and CMV-seropositive. Sample: PBMCs. J is TRBJ2-7 and V is TRBV6-5; the D is unclear. The CDR3 protein is CASRPSRSYEQYF. CDR3 coding DNA: TGTGCCAGCCGCCCAAGCAGGTCCTACGAGCAGTACTTC.